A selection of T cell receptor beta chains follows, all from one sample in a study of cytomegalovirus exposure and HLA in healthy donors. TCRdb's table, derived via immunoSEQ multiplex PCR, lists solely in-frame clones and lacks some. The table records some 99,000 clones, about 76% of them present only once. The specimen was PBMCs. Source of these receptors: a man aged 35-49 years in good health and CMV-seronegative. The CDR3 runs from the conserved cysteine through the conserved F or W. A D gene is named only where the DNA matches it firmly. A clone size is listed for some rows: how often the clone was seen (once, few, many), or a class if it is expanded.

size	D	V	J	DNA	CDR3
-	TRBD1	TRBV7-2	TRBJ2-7	TGTGCCAGCAGCTTAGTGACAGGGGTCTACGAGCAGTACTTC	CASSLVTGVYEQYF
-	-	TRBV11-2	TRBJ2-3	TGTGCCAGCAGCCTTAGACAGGTGCGCACAGATACGCAGTATTTT	CASSLRQVRTDTQYF
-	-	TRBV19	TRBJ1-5	TGTGCCAGTAGTTTTTCTCGGAATCAGCCCCAGCATTTT	CASSFSRNQPQHF
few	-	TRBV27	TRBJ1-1	TGTGCCAGCAGTTCTATTGACAGAACCCTCACTGAAGCTTTCTTT	CASSSIDRTLTEAFF
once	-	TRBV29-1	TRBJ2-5	TGCAGCGTTGTACTCGCGGGGGCCCCGCAAGAGACCCAGTACTTC	CSVVLAGAPQETQYF
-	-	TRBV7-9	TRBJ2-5	TGTGCCAGCAGCTCTAGACAGCAAGAGACCCAGTACTTC	CASSSRQQETQYF
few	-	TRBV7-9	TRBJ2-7	TGTTCCAGCAGACCCGACTCGAACAGGGACGAGCAGTACTTC	CSSRPDSNRDEQYF
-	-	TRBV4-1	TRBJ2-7	TGCGCCAGCAGCCTTACCGTAGTCTCGTCCTACGAGCAGTACTTC	CASSLTVVSSYEQYF
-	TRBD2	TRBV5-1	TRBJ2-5	TGCGCCAGCAGCCCAGGGACTAGCACAGAGACCCAGTACTTC	CASSPGTSTETQYF
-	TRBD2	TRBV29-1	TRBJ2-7	TGCAGCGTTGTTTCTAGCGGGGGGGCTGGGGTTGTCTACGAGCAGTACTTC	CSVVSSGGAGVVYEQYF
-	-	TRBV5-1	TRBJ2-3	TGCGCCAGCAGCTTGGGGGGCCGAACTAGCACAGATACGCAGTATTTT	CASSLGGRTSTDTQYF
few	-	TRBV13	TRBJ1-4	TGTGCCAGCAGCTTGGCCAGAAATGAAAAACTGTTTTTT	CASSLARNEKLFF
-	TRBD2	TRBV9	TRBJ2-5	TGTGCCAGCAGCGTGTCTAGCGGGGAGGAGACCCAGTACTTC	CASSVSSGEETQYF
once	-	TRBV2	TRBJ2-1	TGTGCCAGCAGTGTGGCCAGCTCCTACAATGAGCAGTTCTTC	CASSVASSYNEQFF
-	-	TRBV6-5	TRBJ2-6	TGTGCCAGCAGGCCGTCGAGCTCTGGGGCCAACGTCCTGACTTTC	CASRPSSSGANVLTF
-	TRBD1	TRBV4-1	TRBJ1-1	TGCGCCAGCAGCCAAGATGTTACAGGGGCCCTCGAGAACACTGAAGCTTTCTTT	CASSQDVTGALENTEAFF
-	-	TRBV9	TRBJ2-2	TGTGCCAGCAGCGTAGTAGGGAGTGGCGGGGAGCTGTTTTTT	CASSVVGSGGELFF
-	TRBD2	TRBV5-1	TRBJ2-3	TGCGCCAGCAGGCGGACTAGCGGGGGCACAGATACGCAGTATTTT	CASRRTSGGTDTQYF
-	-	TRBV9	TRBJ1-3	TGTGCCAGCAGCGTAGAGGTGGGCCGCCGCTCTGGAAACACCATATATTTT	CASSVEVGRRSGNTIYF
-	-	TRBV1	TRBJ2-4	TGCACCAGCAGCCAAGTGACTAGCGGGGGGAAAAACATTCAGTACTTC	CTSSQVTSGGKNIQYF
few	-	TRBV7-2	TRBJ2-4	TGTGCCAGCAGCGTCGGACAAGCCAAAAACATTCAGTACTTC	CASSVGQAKNIQYF
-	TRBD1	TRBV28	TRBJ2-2	TGTGCCAGCAGACAGGGACAGGGGGCTGCCGGGGAGCTGTTTTTT	CASRQGQGAAGELFF
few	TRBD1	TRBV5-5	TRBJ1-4	TGTGCCAGTATGGACAGGGGGCAACCCCGAGAAAAACTGTTTTTT	CASMDRGQPREKLFF
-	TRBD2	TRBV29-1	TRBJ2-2	TGCAGCGTTTTCCGGGGGGGCACCGGGGAGCTGTTTTTT	CSVFRGGTGELFF
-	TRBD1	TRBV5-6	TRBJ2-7	TGTGCCAGCAGCTCGGACAGGGGGCGAGCCTACGAGCAGTACTTC	CASSSDRGRAYEQYF
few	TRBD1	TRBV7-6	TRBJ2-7	TGTGCCAGCAGCATCCGACAGGGGGGTTCCTACGAGCAGTACTTC	CASSIRQGGSYEQYF
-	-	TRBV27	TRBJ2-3	TGTGCCAGCAGCACGTATTGGGCCGACACAGATACGCAGTATTTT	CASSTYWADTDTQYF
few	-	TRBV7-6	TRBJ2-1	TGTGCCAGCAGCAGTACAGGGGGGGGGCAGTTCTTC	CASSSTGGGQFF
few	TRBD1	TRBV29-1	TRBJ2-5	TGCAGCGGGGGACAGGCGGGAGAGACCCAGTACTTC	CSGGQAGETQYF
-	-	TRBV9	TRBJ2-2	TGTGCCAGCAGCGCCTATACAGCTCCCGGGGAGCTGTTTTTT	CASSAYTAPGELFF
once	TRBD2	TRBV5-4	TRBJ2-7	TGTGCCAGCAGCCTGGGACTAGCGGGGGCCCTAAACTACGAGCAGTACTTC	CASSLGLAGALNYEQYF
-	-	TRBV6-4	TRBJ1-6	TGTGCCAGCAGTGACTCTCACGGGTCACCCCTCCACTTT	CASSDSHGSPLHF
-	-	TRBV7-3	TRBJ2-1	TGTGCCAGCAGCTCTGGTTGGAGTAGCAATGAGCAGTTCTTC	CASSSGWSSNEQFF
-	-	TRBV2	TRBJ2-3	TGTGCCAGCACCAACACAGATACGCAGTATTTT	CASTNTDTQYF
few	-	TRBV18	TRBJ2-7	TGTGCCAGCTCACGGGCCTCCTACGAGCAGTACTTC	CASSRASYEQYF
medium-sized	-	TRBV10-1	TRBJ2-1	TGCGCCAGCAGCCAGGGTTACAATGAGCAGTTCTTC	CASSQGYNEQFF
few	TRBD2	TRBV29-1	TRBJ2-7	TGCAGCGTTCCCCGGGGGGACTCCTACGAGCAGTACTTC	CSVPRGDSYEQYF
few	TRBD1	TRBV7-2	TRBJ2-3	TGTGCCAGCAGTCTCACACGGACAGGGGGCACAGATACGCAGTATTTT	CASSLTRTGGTDTQYF
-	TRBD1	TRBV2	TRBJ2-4	TGTGCCAGCACCACAGGGGGGAGCAAAAACATTCAGTACTTC	CASTTGGSKNIQYF
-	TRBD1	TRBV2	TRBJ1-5	TGTGCCAGCCTATTAGGTAGGGGGCTAGAGCCCCAGCATTTT	CASLLGRGLEPQHF
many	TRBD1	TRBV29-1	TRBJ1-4	TGCAGCGTGGGCCAGGGGGGAGAAAAACTGTTTTTT	CSVGQGGEKLFF
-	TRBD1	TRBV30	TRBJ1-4	TGTGCCTGGAGAGCTAGACAGGGGGGCTTGACTAATGAAAAACTGTTTTTT	CAWRARQGGLTNEKLFF
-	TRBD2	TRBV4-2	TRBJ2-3	TGTGCCAGCAGCCAAGAATTCGGTGGTAGCGGGGGGAACACAGATACGCAGTATTTT	CASSQEFGGSGGNTDTQYF
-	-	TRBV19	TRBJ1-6	TGTGCCAGTAACACTGGACTAGCTAATTCACCCCTCCACTTT	CASNTGLANSPLHF
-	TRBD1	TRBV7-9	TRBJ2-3	TGTGCCAGCAGCTTAAGGGACAGGGGGGGGACAGATACGCAGTATTTT	CASSLRDRGGTDTQYF
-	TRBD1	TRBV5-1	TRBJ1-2	TGCGCCAGCAGCTTTTCCGGAGGGGGCGGGATTGGAGGCTACACCTTC	CASSFSGGGGIGGYTF
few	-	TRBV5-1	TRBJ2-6	TGCGCCAGCAGCCCACGAGCCGGTCCTGGGGCCAACGTCCTGACTTTC	CASSPRAGPGANVLTF
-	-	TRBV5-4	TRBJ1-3	TGTGCCAGCAGCCTTGGGGGGGGTTCTGGAAACACCATATATTTT	CASSLGGGSGNTIYF
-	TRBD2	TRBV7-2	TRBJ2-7	TGTGCCAGCAGCCGAGGGACTAGTTCCTCCGAGCAGTACTTC	CASSRGTSSSEQYF
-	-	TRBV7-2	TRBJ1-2	TGTGCCAGCAGCTGGGACTTATGGGGCTACACCTTC	CASSWDLWGYTF
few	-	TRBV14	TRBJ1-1	TGTGCCAGCAGCCAAGATCGAATCGGTGAAGCTTTCTTT	CASSQDRIGEAFF
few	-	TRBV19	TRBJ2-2	TGTGCCAGTAGTGTGTACTCCGGGGAGCTGTTTTTT	CASSVYSGELFF
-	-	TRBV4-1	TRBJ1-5	TGCGCCAGCAGCCAACTACAGAGCAATCAGCCCCAGCATTTT	CASSQLQSNQPQHF